This T cell receptor (beta chain) was sequenced during a study of T-cell reconstitution after alpha-beta-depleted transplantation in children. This clonotype was counted ten times or more. As yet, its antigen is unknown. Whole-study results and caveats: Where alpha-beta T cells came from about two months after transplant was reportedly several hundred expanded graft clones. When one year had passed after transplant, most T-cell counts and diversity came from newly produced T cells. Several patients had high TCRbeta diversity at day 60; it came from surviving recipient T cells and thymic progenitors.

TCRbeta library construction was performed incorporating unique molecular identifiers. TCRdb analysed the PCR reads with MiXCR anew, one entry per CDR3 protein. The table lists roughly 30,000 distinct CDR3 sequences, about 7% of them singletons. CDR3 length equals 15 residues. Trimming took off 3 bases at V and 6 bases at J, with 15 bases between the two ends. CDR1 and CDR2 from the germline V gene are KGHSH and LQKENI. The gene calls are TRBV18 and TRBJ1-5; D is possibly TRBD1 (6 bases). The source was peripheral blood, collected 60 days after TCRalphabeta/CD19-depleted stem cell transplant. The clonotype was recovered from a child under three years old who had a stem cell transplant for acute myeloid leukemia, so the T cells may come from the graft donor. The CDR3: CASSPGSRGVQPQHF. CDR3 DNA: TGTGCCAGCTCACCCGGGAGCAGGGGAGTTCAGCCCCAGCATTTT.